This T cell receptor beta chain was sequenced during a study of blood T cell repertoires in COVID-19. This CDR3 spans 15 amino acids. V gave up 7 bases and J gave up 2 bases, with 14 bases separating them. Looked up from germline, CDR1 is SNHLY and CDR2 is FYNNEI. The table came from immunoSEQ multiplex PCR; TCRdb's copy has only in-frame clones and leaves some out. Counted here are a few hundred thousand clones, about nine tenths occurring once; the ten biggest clones make up approximately 12%. This TCR derives from a woman in her thirties with COVID-19, enrolled during active disease. Sample: peripheral blood. V is TRBV2 and J is TRBJ2-2; possible D gene TRBD1, 6 bases. The CDR3 bases are TGTGCCAGCATGGAGAACAGGGTCAACACCGGGGAGCTGTTTTTT. Amino acids: CASMENRVNTGELFF.